These 13 T cell receptor beta chains share one sample of origin, sequenced in a study of T-cell reconstitution after alpha-beta-depleted transplantation in children. Unique molecular identifiers tagged the TCRbeta library. MiXCR was run by TCRdb on the PCR reads, yielding one entry per CDR3 protein. The table records about 460,000 distinct CDR3 sequences, about an eighth of them present only once. Material: PBMCs, mostly from graft donor cells, obtained 180 days after TCRalphabeta/CD19-depleted stem cell transplant. The receptors come from a female patient aged 2-9 years who had a stem cell transplant for aplastic anemia, so the T cells may come from the graft donor.

Comment on this clonotype: This could be a read error, since a much larger clone is one nucleotide away. The chain links TRBV29-1 to TRBJ2-5; D gene uncertain. The CDR3 spans 14 residues. Germline CDR1 and CDR2: SQVTM and ANQGSEA. The DNA for the CDR3 is TGCAGCCTTGAAATAGAACTAAAGGGCGAGACCCAGTACTTC. Protein: CSLEIELKGETQYF.

The chain employs TRBV6-5 and TRBJ2-2; tentative D call: TRBD2 (6 bases). This CDR3 spans 18 amino acids. The V gene lost 0 bases and the J gene lost 6 bases, with 20 bases spanning the gap. Germline V gene sequence: CDR1 MNHEY, CDR2 SVGAGI. CDR3: CASSYSGSIAELAGELFF. Written as DNA, the CDR3 is TGTGCCAGCAGTTACTCCGGCTCCATAGCGGAACTCGCCGGGGAGCTGTTTTTT.

J is TRBJ2-1 and V is TRBV4-2, with 8 bases lining up with TRBD2. V was pared by 1 base and J by 9 bases, with 14 bases of the junction left unmatched. This CDR3 is 17 amino acids long. Germline V gives CDR1 LGHNA, CDR2 YNFKEQ. The CDR3 DNA sequence: TGTGCCAGCAGCCAAGGGAGGACGACTAGCGCTCGCGGTGAGCAGTTCTTC. This translates into CASSQGRTTSARGEQFF.

This sequence joins TRBV12-3 or TRBV12-4 and TRBJ2-7; no clear D gene. Between the trimmed V and J ends, which lost 8 bases and 2 bases, there was a span of 13 bases. The length of the CDR3 is 13 residues. The CDR3 DNA is TGTGCCAGCCCGGTGGATGTGGCCTACGAGCAGTACGTC. It yields the protein CASPVDVAYEQYV.

This clonotype was found many times. V and J are TRBV28 and TRBJ2-5, with 8 positions matching TRBD2. CDR1 MDHEN and CDR2 SYDVKM come from the germline V gene. This CDR3 has 15 residues. V lost 5 bases and J lost 1; bases outside the gene matches: 6. DNA of the CDR3: TGTGCCAGCAGTGGGGCCGGGAGGGGCCAAGAGACCCAGTACTTC. Its protein product is CASSGAGRGQETQYF.

The chain links TRBV6-5 to TRBJ1-5; 7 nucleotides agree with TRBD1. This CDR3 has 18 amino acids. Germline V gives CDR1 MNHEY, CDR2 SVGAGI. Trimming removed 0 bases from V and 0 bases from J; junction bases left unmatched: 8. CDR3: CASSYSRGGPYSNQPQHF. CDR3 DNA: TGTGCCAGCAGTTACTCCCGAGGGGGCCCCTATAGCAATCAGCCCCAGCATTTT.

For this clonotype: One end of the junction does not line up with germline, which may come from a read error. The rearrangement uses TRBV25-1 and TRBJ1-4, with D hard to call. The germline gives CDR1 MGHDK, CDR2 SYGVNS. CDR3 length equals 10 residues. For the CDR3, the DNA is TGTGCCCGCAGCGCTGAAAAACTGTTTTTT. Translating it yields CARSAEKLFF.

This clonotype was picked up a small number of times. V usage is TRBV6-5 and J usage is TRBJ1-6; 7 positions agree with TRBD1. The CDR3 covers 15 residues. The ends lost 4 bases at V and 7 bases at J; junction bases unmatched: 7. Germline V lookup: CDR1 MNHEY, CDR2 SVGAGI. This CDR3 is CASSSSGTANSPLHF. CDR3 sequence (DNA): TGTGCCAGCAGTTCCTCCGGGACAGCGAATTCACCCCTCCACTTT.

This clonotype was recorded a few times. CDR3 in amino acids: CASSSTSGRGETQYF. CDR3 nucleotides: TGTGCCAGCAGCTCGACTAGCGGGAGAGGAGAGACCCAGTACTTC. The chain joins TRBV13 to TRBJ2-5, with 12 bases fitting TRBD2. The length of the CDR3 is 15 residues. Germline V CDR1 and CDR2: PRHDT, FYEKMQ (reference sequence). The V segment lost 4 bases and the J segment 4 bases; nucleotides outside the gene matches: 4.

This chain uses TRBV27 with TRBJ2-1; D gene uncertain. The CDR3 spans 14 residues. The V gene's germline CDR1 is MNHEY and CDR2 SMNVEV (reference sequence). V was trimmed by 3 bases and J by 7 bases, leaving 13 bases between them. CDR3 DNA: TGTGCCAGCAGTTTGGCCGGCGCGCCGAATGAGCAGTTCTTC. Amino acids: CASSLAGAPNEQFF.

In its sample, this clonotype was seen a few times. V gene TRBV5-1 combines with J gene TRBJ2-2; the D is unclear. The germline CDR1 and CDR2 sequences are SGHRS and YFSETQ. The ends were cut back, 6 bases at V and 2 bases at J, with 14 bases in the middle. This CDR3 comprises 15 residues. CDR3: CASTQEPSNTGELFF. CDR3 bases: TGCGCCAGCACCCAGGAACCCTCAAACACCGGGGAGCTGTTTTTT.

The chain uses TRBV29-1 and TRBJ2-5, with D maybe TRBD1 (5 bases). Per the germline V gene, CDR1 is SQVTM and CDR2 is ANQGSEA. V was shortened by 1 base and J by 5 bases, with 11 bases between the two germline ends. This CDR3 contains 13 residues. CDR3 in DNA: TGCAGCGTTGAAGTGGGGCCCATGGAGACCCAGTACTTC. Translation: CSVEVGPMETQYF.

The chain combines TRBV20-1 with TRBJ1-2; D not resolved. The CDR3 extends over 15 amino acids. V was pared by 0 bases and J by 2 bases, with 13 bases between. Germline CDR1 DFQATT, CDR2 SNEGSKA (reference sequence). CDR3 DNA: TGCAGTGCTAGAGATCTACCGGTTTTCAACTATGGCTACACCTTC. Translating it yields CSARDLPVFNYGYTF.